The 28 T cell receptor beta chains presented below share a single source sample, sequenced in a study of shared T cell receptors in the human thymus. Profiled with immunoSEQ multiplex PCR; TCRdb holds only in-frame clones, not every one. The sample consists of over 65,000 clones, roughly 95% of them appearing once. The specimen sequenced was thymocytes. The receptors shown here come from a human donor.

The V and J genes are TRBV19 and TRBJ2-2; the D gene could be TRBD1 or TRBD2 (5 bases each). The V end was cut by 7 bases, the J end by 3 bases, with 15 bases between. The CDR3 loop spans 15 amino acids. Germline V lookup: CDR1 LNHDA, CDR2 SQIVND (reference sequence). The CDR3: CASNPRDPYTGELFF. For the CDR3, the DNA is TGTGCCAGTAACCCCCGGGACCCGTACACCGGGGAGCTGTTTTTT.

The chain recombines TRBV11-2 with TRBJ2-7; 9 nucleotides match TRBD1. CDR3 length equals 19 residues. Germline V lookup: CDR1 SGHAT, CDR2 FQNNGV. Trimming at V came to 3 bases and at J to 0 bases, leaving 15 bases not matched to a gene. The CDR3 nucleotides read TGTGCCAGCAGCTTTGACAGGGGGGCCCTCGGTAGCCGCTCCTACGAGCAGTACTTC. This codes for CASSFDRGALGSRSYEQYF.

CDR3 coding DNA: TGCGCCAGCAGCCAAGAAGTCTTACGGGGTGAAGCTTTCTTT. Its protein product is CASSQEVLRGEAFF. The rearrangement joins TRBV4-3 to TRBJ1-1, with D unclear. There are 14 residues in the CDR3. Germline V gene sequence: CDR1 LGHNA, CDR2 YSLEER. With 0 bases removed from V and 7 bases from J, the gap between germline ends came to 12 bases.

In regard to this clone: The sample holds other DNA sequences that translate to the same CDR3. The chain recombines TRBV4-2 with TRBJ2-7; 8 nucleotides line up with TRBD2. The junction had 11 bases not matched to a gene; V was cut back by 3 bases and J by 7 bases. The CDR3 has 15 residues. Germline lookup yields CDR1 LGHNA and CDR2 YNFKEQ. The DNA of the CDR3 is TGTGCCAGCAGCCAGAGCGGGGGCCCCATAAGTGAGCAGTACTTC. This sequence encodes CASSQSGGPISEQYF.

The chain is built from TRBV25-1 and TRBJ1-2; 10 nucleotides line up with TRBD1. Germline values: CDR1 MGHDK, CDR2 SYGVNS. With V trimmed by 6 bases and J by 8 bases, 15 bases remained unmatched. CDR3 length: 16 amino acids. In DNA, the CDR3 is TGTGCCAGCAGCAAAACCCGAAGACAGGGGGCTTTAGGCTACACCTTC. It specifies CASSKTRRQGALGYTF.

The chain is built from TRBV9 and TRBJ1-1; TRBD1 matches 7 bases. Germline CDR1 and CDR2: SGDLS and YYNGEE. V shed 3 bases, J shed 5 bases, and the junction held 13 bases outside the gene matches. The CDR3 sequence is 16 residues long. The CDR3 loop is CASSGTGVGDGTEAFF. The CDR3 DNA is TGTGCCAGCAGCGGCACAGGGGTGGGGGATGGTACTGAAGCTTTCTTT.

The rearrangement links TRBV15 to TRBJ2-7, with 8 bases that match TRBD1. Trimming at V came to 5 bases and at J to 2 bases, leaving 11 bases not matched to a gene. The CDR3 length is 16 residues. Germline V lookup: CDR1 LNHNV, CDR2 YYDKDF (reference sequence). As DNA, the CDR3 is TGTGCCACCAGCCTAAGACCGACAGGGGTTCCCTACGAGCAGTACTTC. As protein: CATSLRPTGVPYEQYF.

The CDR3 loop reads CASSLGPSGGYQETQYF. The CDR3 DNA follows: TGTGCCAGCAGCCTGGGCCCTAGCGGGGGGTACCAAGAGACCCAGTACTTC. The rearrangement links TRBV5-6 to TRBJ2-5; 11 bases map to TRBD2. Germline CDR1 reads SGHDT; CDR2 reads YYEEEE. V dropped 4 bases and J dropped 0; count of bases not matched to a gene: 8. This CDR3 contains 17 residues. Based on the CDR3 plus reference TRBV5-6 and TRBJ2-5, the full variable domain is DAGVTQSPTHLIKTRGQQVTLRCSPKSGHDTVSWYQQALGQGPQFIFQYYEEEERQRGNFPDRFSGHQFPNYSSELNVNALLLGDSALYLCASSLGPSGGYQETQYFGPGTRLLVL.

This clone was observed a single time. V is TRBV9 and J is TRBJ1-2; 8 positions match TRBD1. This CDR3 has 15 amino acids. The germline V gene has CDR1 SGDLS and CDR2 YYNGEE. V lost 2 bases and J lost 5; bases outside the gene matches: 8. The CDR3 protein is CASSVKTTGEYGYTF. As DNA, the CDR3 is TGTGCCAGCAGCGTGAAAACGACAGGGGAATATGGCTACACCTTC. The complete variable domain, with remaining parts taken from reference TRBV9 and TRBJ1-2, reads DSGVTQTPKHLITATGQRVTLRCSPRSGDLSVYWYQQSLDQGLQFLIQYYNGEERAKGNILERFSAQQFPDLHSELNLSSLELGDSALYFCASSVKTTGEYGYTFGSGTRLTVV.

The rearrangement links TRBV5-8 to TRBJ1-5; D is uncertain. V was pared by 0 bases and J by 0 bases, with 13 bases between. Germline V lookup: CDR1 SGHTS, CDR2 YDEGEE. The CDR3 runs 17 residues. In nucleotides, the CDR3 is TGTGCCAGCAGCTTGGATCCAACAAACTATAGCAATCAGCCCCAGCATTTT. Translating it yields CASSLDPTNYSNQPQHF.

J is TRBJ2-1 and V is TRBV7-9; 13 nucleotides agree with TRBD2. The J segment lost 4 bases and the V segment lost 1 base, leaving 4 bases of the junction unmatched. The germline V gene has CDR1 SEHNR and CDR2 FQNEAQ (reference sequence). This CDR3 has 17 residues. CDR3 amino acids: CASSLETSGGTYNEQFF. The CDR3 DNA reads TGTGCCAGCAGCTTAGAGACTAGCGGGGGGACTTACAATGAGCAGTTCTTC.

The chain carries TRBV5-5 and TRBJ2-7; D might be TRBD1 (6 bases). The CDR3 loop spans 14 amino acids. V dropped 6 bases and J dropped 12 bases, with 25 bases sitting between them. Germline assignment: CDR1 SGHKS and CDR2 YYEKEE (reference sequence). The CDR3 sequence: CASTRLGADRDPYF. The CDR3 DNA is TGTGCCAGCACTCGACTGGGGGCGGACCGAGATCCGTACTTC. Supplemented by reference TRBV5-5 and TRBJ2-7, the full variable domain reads DAGVTQSPTHLIKTRGQQVTLRCSPISGHKSVSWYQQVLGQGPQFIFQYYEKEERGRGNFPDRFSARQFPNYSSELNVNALLLGDSALYLCASTRLGADRDPYFGPGTRLTVT.

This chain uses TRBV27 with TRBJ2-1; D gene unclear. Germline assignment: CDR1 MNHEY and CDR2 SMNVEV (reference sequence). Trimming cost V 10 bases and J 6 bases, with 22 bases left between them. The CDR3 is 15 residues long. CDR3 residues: CATRQAARWGNEQFF. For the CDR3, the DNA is TGTGCCACGAGGCAGGCCGCCCGGTGGGGCAATGAGCAGTTCTTC.

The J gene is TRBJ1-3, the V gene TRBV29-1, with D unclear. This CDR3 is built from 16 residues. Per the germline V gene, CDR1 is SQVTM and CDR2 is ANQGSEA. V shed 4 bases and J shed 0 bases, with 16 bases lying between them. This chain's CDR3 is CSVGGGFPNSGNTIYF. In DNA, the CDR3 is TGCAGCGTTGGAGGAGGTTTCCCGAACTCTGGAAACACCATATATTTT. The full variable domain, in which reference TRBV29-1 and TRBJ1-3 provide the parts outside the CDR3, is SAVISQKPSRDICQRGTSLTIQCQVDSQVTMMFWYRQQPGQSLTLIATANQGSEATYESGFVIDKFPISRPNLTFSTLTVSNMSPEDSSIYLCSVGGGFPNSGNTIYFGEGSWLTVV.

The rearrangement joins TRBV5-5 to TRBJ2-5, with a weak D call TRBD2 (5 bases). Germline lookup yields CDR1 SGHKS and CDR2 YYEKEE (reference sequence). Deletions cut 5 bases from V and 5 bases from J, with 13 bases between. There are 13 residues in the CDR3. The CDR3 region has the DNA TGTGCCAGCAGTCCGAGGGTTCCCGAGACCCAGTACTTC. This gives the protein CASSPRVPETQYF.

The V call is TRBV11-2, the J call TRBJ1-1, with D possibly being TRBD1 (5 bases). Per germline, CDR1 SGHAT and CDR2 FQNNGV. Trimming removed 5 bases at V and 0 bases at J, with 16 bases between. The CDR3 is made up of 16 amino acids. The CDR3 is CASSTTIGTMNTEAFF. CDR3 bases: TGTGCCAGCAGCACAACTATAGGGACCATGAACACTGAAGCTTTCTTT.

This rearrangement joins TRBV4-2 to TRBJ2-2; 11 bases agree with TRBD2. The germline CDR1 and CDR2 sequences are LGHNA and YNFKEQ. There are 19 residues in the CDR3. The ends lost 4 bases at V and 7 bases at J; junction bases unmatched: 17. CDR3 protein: CASSPQVVAGGLKGGELFF. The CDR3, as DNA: TGTGCCAGCAGCCCCCAAGTAGTAGCGGGGGGGCTGAAGGGCGGGGAGCTGTTTTTT.

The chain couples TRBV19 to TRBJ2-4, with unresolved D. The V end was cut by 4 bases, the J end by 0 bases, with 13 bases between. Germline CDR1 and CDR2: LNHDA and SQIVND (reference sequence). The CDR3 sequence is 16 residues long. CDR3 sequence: CASSRKGLRAKNIQYF. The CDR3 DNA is TGTGCCAGTAGTAGGAAGGGCTTGAGAGCCAAAAACATTCAGTACTTC.

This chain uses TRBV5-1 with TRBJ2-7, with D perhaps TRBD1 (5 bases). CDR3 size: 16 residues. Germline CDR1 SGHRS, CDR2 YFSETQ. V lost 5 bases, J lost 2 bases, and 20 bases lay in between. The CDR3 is CASSDPRVGFTYEQYF. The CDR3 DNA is TGCGCCAGCAGTGATCCCAGGGTGGGTTTTACCTACGAGCAGTACTTC.

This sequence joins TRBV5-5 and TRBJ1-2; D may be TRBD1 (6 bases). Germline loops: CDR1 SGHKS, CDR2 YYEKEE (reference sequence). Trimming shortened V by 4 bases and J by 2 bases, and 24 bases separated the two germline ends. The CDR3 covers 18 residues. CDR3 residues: CASSQRLFLYQGNYGYTF. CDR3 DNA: TGTGCCAGCAGCCAGAGATTGTTTTTATATCAGGGGAACTATGGCTACACCTTC.

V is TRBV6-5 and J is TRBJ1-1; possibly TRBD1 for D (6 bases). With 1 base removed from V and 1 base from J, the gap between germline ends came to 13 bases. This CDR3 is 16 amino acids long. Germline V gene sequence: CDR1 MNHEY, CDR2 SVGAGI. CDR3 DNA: TGTGCCAGCAGTTACTACAAAACAGGGAGGAACACTGAAGCTTTCTTT. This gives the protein CASSYYKTGRNTEAFF.

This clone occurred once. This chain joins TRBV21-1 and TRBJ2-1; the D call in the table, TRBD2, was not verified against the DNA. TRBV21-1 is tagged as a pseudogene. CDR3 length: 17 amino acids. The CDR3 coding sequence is TGTGCCAGCAGCTCCCCTGCAGCGGATAGCTCCTACAATGAGCAGTTCTTC. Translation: CASSSPAADSSYNEQFF.

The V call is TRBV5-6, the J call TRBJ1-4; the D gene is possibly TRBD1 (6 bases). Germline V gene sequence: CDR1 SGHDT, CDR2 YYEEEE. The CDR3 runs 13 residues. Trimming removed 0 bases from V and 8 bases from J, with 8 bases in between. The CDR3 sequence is CASSLARGEKLFF. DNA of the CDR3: TGTGCCAGCAGCTTGGCCAGGGGAGAAAAACTGTTTTTT.

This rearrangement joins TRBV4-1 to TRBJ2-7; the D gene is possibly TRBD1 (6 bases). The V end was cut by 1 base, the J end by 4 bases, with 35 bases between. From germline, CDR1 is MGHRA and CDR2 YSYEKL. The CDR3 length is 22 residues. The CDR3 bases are TGCGCCAGCAGCCAAGGTGGATGGAACGGACAGCAGGTCCGGACGTGGGTGTACGAGCAGTACTTC. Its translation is CASSQGGWNGQQVRTWVYEQYF.

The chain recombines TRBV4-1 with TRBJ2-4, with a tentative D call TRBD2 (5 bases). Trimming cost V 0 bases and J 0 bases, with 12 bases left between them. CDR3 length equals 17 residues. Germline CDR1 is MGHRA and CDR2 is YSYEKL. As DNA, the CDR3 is TGCGCCAGCAGCCAAGATCGTGCGGGTAAAGCCAAAAACATTCAGTACTTC. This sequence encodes CASSQDRAGKAKNIQYF.

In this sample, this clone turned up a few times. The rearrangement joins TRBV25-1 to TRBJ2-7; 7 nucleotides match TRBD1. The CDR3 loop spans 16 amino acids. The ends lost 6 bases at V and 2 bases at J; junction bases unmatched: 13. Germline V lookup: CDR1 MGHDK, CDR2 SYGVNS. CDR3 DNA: TGTGCCAGCAGGGGAGAAGCCGGGACAGCCACCTACGAGCAGTACTTC. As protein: CASRGEAGTATYEQYF.

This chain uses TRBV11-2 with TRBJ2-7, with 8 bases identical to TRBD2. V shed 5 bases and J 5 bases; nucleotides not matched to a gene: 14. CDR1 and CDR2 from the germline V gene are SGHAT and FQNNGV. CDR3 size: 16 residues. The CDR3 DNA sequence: TGTGCCAGCAGCCCTCTTTTGAGGACTAGCCCCCACGAGCAGTACTTC. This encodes CASSPLLRTSPHEQYF.

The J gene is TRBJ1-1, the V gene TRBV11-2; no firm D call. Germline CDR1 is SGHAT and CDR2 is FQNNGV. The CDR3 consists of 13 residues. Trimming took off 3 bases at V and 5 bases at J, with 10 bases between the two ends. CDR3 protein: CASSFLRRTEAFF. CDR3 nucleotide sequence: TGTGCCAGCAGCTTCCTACGGAGGACTGAAGCTTTCTTT.